The 21 T cell receptor beta chains reported below all come from one sample, sequenced in a study of T cell repertoires in aging, cancer and after chemotherapy. Rearranged V-D-J TRB sequences were amplified with a mixed TRB-A/B primer pool. TCRdb independently ran MiXCR on the multiplex PCR reads; one entry per CDR3 protein. Of 1,500 to 2,000 distinct CDR3 sequences listed, over 20% are singletons. Peripheral blood genomic DNA, not sorted cells or RNA, was the template. The sequencing sample was made of blood. These receptors came from a human donor with a solid tumor.

By its share, this clonotype is medium-sized. V and J are TRBV29-1 and TRBJ2-7; 8 bases agree with TRBD1. Trimming took 8 bases from V and 6 from J; bases not matched to a gene: 21. The germline CDR1 and CDR2 sequences are SQVTM and ANQGSEA. The CDR3 has 16 residues. The CDR3 loop is CSSEFPRQGPQCEQYF. For the CDR3, the DNA is TGCAGCTCGGAATTCCCCCGACAGGGGCCCCAGTGCGAGCAGTACTTC.

This clonotype rates as medium-sized (0.01 to 0.1%). The CDR3 is CASKPLGTESSYEQYF. The CDR3 DNA is TGTGCCAGCAAACCATTGGGGACAGAGAGCTCCTACGAGCAGTACTTC. The chain joins TRBV27 to TRBJ2-7; 7 bases map to TRBD1. Germline V gene sequence: CDR1 MNHEY, CDR2 SMNVEV (reference sequence). This CDR3 region has 16 residues. Trimming removed 7 bases from V and 0 bases from J; junction bases left unmatched: 12.

The gene calls are TRBV6-1 and TRBJ2-1; either TRBD1 or TRBD2 may supply D (5 bases each). The CDR3 has 16 amino acids. The V end lost 6 bases, the J end lost 0 bases, and 15 bases lay between the germline ends. CDR1 and CDR2 (germline): MNHNS, SASEGT. CDR3 coding DNA: TGTGCCAGCAGGGGGACCTTTTCGAGCTCCTACAATGAGCAGTTCTTC. Residues: CASRGTFSSSYNEQFF.

By sample share, this clonotype is medium-sized. CDR3 bases: TGTGCCAGTAAGGGGCCTGCGGAGGCCAATGAGCAGTTCTTC. Its protein is CASKGPAEANEQFF. The chain has TRBV19 and TRBJ2-1, with D possibly being TRBD1 or TRBD2 (5 bases each). Germline V gene lookup returns CDR1 LNHDA and CDR2 SQIVND (reference sequence). This CDR3 has 14 amino acids. Trimming left V 7 bases short and J 6 bases short, with 16 bases between.

By sample fraction, this clonotype is large. This chain connects TRBV29-1 to TRBJ2-5; D unresolved. CDR3 size: 12 residues. The germline V and J ends were trimmed by 3 bases and 2 bases, with 7 bases remaining between them. Germline CDR1 and CDR2: SQVTM and ANQGSEA. The CDR3 spells CSVDGRQETQYF. Written as DNA, the CDR3 is TGCAGCGTTGATGGAAGGCAAGAGACCCAGTACTTC.

The V gene is TRBV12-3 or TRBV12-4, the J gene TRBJ2-5; 7 nucleotides align to TRBD2. The length of the CDR3 is 15 residues. V was pared by 3 bases and J by 7 bases, with 11 bases of the junction left unmatched. CDR3 in amino acids: CASSFYLGEGATQYF. The CDR3 DNA is TGTGCCAGCAGTTTCTATCTTGGGGAGGGTGCGACCCAGTACTTC.

The J gene is TRBJ2-3, the V gene TRBV6-4, with 9 bases matching TRBD2. The germline V gene has CDR1 MRHNA and CDR2 SNTAGT. Trimming removed 6 bases from V and 1 base from J; junction bases left unmatched: 2. The CDR3 spans 14 residues. CDR3 in DNA: TGTGCCAGCAGCGAGCGGGGGGGCACAGATACGCAGTATTTT. This translates into CASSERGGTDTQYF.

The rearrangement uses TRBV6-4 and TRBJ1-1, with unresolved D. The CDR3 spans 13 residues. CDR1 is MRHNA and CDR2 is SNTAGT in the germline V gene. Trimming left V 3 bases short and J 0 bases short, with 5 bases between. The CDR3 bases are TGTGCCAGCAGTGAACAAGTGAACACTGAAGCTTTCTTT. Residues: CASSEQVNTEAFF.

This clonotype was found a few times. The V gene is TRBV12-3 or TRBV12-4, the J gene TRBJ2-7, with D perhaps TRBD2 (5 bases). This CDR3 has 14 amino acids. V lost 4 bases, J lost 4 bases, and 14 bases lay in between. The CDR3 loop is CASSYGPRGYEQYF. CDR3 bases: TGTGCCAGCAGTTACGGCCCGAGAGGGTACGAGCAGTACTTC.

This chain joins TRBV11-2 and TRBJ2-1; tentatively, D is TRBD1 (5 bases). V was pared by 1 base and J by 4 bases, with 5 bases between. The germline gives CDR1 SGHAT, CDR2 FQNNGV. The CDR3 is made up of 13 amino acids. CDR3 region: CASSLGQYNEQFF. In nucleotides, the CDR3 is TGTGCCAGCAGCTTAGGACAGTACAATGAGCAGTTCTTC.

This CDR3 reads CSARGARATGELFF. In DNA form, the CDR3 reads TGCAGTGCTAGGGGGGCCCGGGCGACCGGGGAGCTGTTTTTT. The rearrangement uses TRBV20-1 and TRBJ2-2, with D maybe TRBD1 (6 bases). CDR1 is DFQATT, CDR2 SNEGSKA, per germline (reference sequence). The CDR3 extends over 14 amino acids. V shed 3 bases and J shed 5 bases, with 13 bases lying between them.

This clonotype was seen once. This chain uses TRBV2 with TRBJ1-4; D not resolved. CDR1 is SNHLY, CDR2 FYNNEI, per germline. The ends were cut back, 3 bases at V and 8 bases at J, with 13 bases in the middle. There are 14 residues in the CDR3. CDR3 sequence: CASSDRSDGEKLFF. DNA for the CDR3: TGTGCCAGCAGTGATAGATCCGACGGCGAAAAACTGTTTTTT.

The chain joins TRBV18 to TRBJ2-3, with 8 bases identical to TRBD1. Losses at the gene ends were 6 bases for V and 2 bases for J; bases not matched to a gene: 13. Germline V gene lookup returns CDR1 KGHSH and CDR2 LQKENI. CDR3 size: 17 residues. The CDR3 bases are TGTGCCAGCTCTCCTGGACAGGGAGGACCTTACACAGATACGCAGTATTTT. Encoded protein: CASSPGQGGPYTDTQYF.

The rearrangement links TRBV20-1 to TRBJ1-3; possible D gene TRBD1, 6 bases. The CDR3 has 16 amino acids. The germline V and J ends were trimmed by 2 bases and 4 bases, with 18 bases remaining between them. Germline-derived CDR1 and CDR2 are DFQATT and SNEGSKA (reference sequence). In nucleotides, the CDR3 is TGCAGTGCTAGAACATACAGGGAACTACTCGGAAACACCATATATTTT. It codes for CSARTYRELLGNTIYF.

The chain joins TRBV7-2 to TRBJ2-2, with 14 bases that match TRBD2. Germline lookup yields CDR1 SGHTA and CDR2 FQGNSA. The V gene end was trimmed by 1 base and the J gene end by 5 bases; junction bases not matched to a gene: 6. The CDR3 runs to 18 residues. The DNA for the CDR3 is TGTGCCAGCAGCTTAGTAAGACTAGCGGGGGGGCCAACCGGGGAGCTGTTTTTT. Its translation is CASSLVRLAGGPTGELFF.

The genes are TRBV28 and TRBJ1-3; no clear D gene. The ends were cut back, 8 bases at V and 5 bases at J, with 7 bases in the middle. Germline V gene lookup returns CDR1 MDHEN and CDR2 SYDVKM. This CDR3 spans 11 amino acids. In DNA, the CDR3 is TGTGCCAGCGGGTGGCGAAACACCATATATTTT. This codes for CASGWRNTIYF.

Notes on this clonotype: A much more abundant neighbour one base away suggests this may be a read error. The chain joins TRBV29-1 to TRBJ2-5; D gene ambiguous. The CDR3 consists of 12 residues. V lost 5 bases to trimming and J lost 2 bases, with 9 bases between them. Germline CDR1 SQVTM, CDR2 ANQGSEA. The CDR3 region has the DNA TGCAGCGTTCATGGAAGGCAAGAGACCCAGTACTTC. Its translation: CSVHGRQETQYF.

The rearrangement uses TRBV3-1 and TRBJ2-3; the D is unclear. Looked up from germline, CDR1 is LGHDT and CDR2 is YNNKEL (reference sequence). V was cut by 4 bases and J by 0 bases, with 2 bases left in between. This CDR3 has 12 residues. CDR3 amino acids: CASSPSTDTQYF. In nucleotides, the CDR3 is TGTGCCAGCAGCCCGAGCACAGATACGCAGTATTTT.

By its share, this clonotype is large. The chain is built from TRBV27 and TRBJ2-2, with D perhaps TRBD1 or TRBD2 (6 bases each). CDR3 length: 20 amino acids. Germline V gives CDR1 MNHEY, CDR2 SMNVEV (reference sequence). V lost 7 bases to trimming and J lost 0 bases, with 27 bases between them. This chain's CDR3 is CASTLRGGSPTLANTGELFF. The CDR3 region has the DNA TGTGCCAGCACCCTCCGAGGGGGGTCCCCTACTCTCGCGAACACCGGGGAGCTGTTTTTT.

A few counts support this clonotype. The J gene is TRBJ1-2, the V gene TRBV6-5; D possibly corresponds to TRBD1 (5 bases). Germline loops: CDR1 MNHEY, CDR2 SVGAGI. The CDR3 covers 11 residues. Trimming took 8 bases from V and 7 from J, leaving 11 bases between them. The DNA of the CDR3 is TGTGCCAGCGGGGGGGGTGGTGGCTACACCTTC. It yields the protein CASGGGGGYTF.

Concerning this clonotype: A read error may be the cause here, since a much bigger clone is one base away. V is TRBV12-3 or TRBV12-4 and J is TRBJ1-2; possible D gene TRBD1, 5 bases. Between the trimmed V and J ends, which lost 6 bases and 7 bases, there was a span of 21 bases. CDR3 length: 15 amino acids. In nucleotides, the CDR3 is TGTGCCAGCAGACAGGACCAGCAGGGACTGGGTGGCTACACCTTC. Protein product: CASRQDQQGLGGYTF.